This T cell receptor beta chain was observed in a study of T cell clones after liver transplantation. Overall study: Post-transplant blood was tracked for graft-donor-reactive T cell clones identified in a pre-transplant mixed lymphocyte reaction. At least one year of complete immunosuppression withdrawal without enzymes over twice normal defined tolerance.

Sequencing was performed with immunoSEQ multiplex PCR; in TCRdb, only in-frame clones are kept and a portion is missing. This sample yields some 110,000 clones, of which roughly nine tenths are seen a single time; 0.8% to 0.9% belongs to the top ten. The study's findings and limits: Post-transplant, graft-donor-reactive CD4 TCRbeta sequences in blood dropped significantly in 5 of 8 subjects.

A remark on this clone: Its antigen is still unknown.

Thawed unstimulated PBMCs were FACS-sorted by CD3, CD4 and CD8 into two populations. The CDR3 extends over 17 amino acids. V shed 9 bases, J shed 1 base, and the junction held 11 bases outside the gene matches. Germline V gene sequence: CDR1 MNHEY, CDR2 SMNVEV (reference sequence). V gene TRBV27 combines with J gene TRBJ2-1, with 11 bases aligning to TRBD2. Source: CD4+ T cells from blood, taken 12 months after liver transplant. The source of this sequence is a human patient who received a liver transplant. The graft donor may have given rise to some T cells. The DNA for the CDR3 is TGTGCCAGTACATTTAGCGGGAGGGCAAAGTCCTACAATGAGCAGTTCTTC. Its translation is CASTFSGRAKSYNEQFF.